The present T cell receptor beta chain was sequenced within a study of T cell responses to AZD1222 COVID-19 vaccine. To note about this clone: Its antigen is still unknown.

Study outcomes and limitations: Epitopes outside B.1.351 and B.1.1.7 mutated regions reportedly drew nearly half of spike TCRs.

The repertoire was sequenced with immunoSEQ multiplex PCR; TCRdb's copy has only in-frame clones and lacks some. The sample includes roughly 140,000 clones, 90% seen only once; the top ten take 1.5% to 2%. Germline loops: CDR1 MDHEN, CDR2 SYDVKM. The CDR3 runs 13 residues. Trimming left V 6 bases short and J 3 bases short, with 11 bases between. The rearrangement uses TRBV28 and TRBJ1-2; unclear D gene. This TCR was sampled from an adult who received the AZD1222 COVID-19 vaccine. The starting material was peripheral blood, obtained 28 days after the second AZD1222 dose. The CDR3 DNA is TGTGCCAGCAGCTCTGAGATGTACTATGGCTACACCTTC. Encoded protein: CASSSEMYYGYTF.